This T cell receptor beta chain was obtained from a study of blood T cell repertoires in COVID-19. Some clones are missing from TCRdb's copy, which holds only in-frame ones; the method was immunoSEQ multiplex PCR. The sample has about 220,000 clones, over 60% seen once. The source is a woman in her 70s with acute or convalescent COVID-19. The specimen was peripheral blood.

The CDR3 sequence: CASSFDRSYYGYTF. CDR3 bases: TGTGCCAGCAGCTTTGACAGGTCCTACTATGGCTACACCTTC. This chain connects TRBV7-2 to TRBJ1-2, with D perhaps matching TRBD1 (6 bases). The CDR3 is 14 amino acids. The ends were cut back, 3 bases at V and 3 bases at J, with 11 bases in the middle. Per the germline V gene, CDR1 is SGHTA and CDR2 is FQGNSA.